The 14 T cell receptor beta chains below come from one sample, sequenced in a study of CD8 T cells in Susac syndrome. RNA totalling about 0.5 to 1 ug underwent reverse transcription with random hexamers. TCRdb called the immunoSEQ multiplex PCR reads again in MiXCR, with one record for every CDR3 protein. The data show approximately 160,000 distinct CDR3 sequences, about 96% seen once. Sequencing was carried out using CD4+ T cells from PBMCs. Receptors originate from a human donor with Susac syndrome.

The chain carries TRBV27 and TRBJ2-5; 7 positions agree with TRBD1. The ends lost 6 bases at V and 1 base at J; junction bases unmatched: 23. Per germline, CDR1 MNHEY and CDR2 SMNVEV (reference sequence). The CDR3 covers 20 residues. CDR3 sequence: CASSRRSWTGKDGTQETQYF. The CDR3, as DNA: TGTGCCAGCAGCAGAAGAAGCTGGACAGGAAAAGACGGTACCCAAGAGACCCAGTACTTC.

This clonotype showed up just once. This chain joins TRBV5-1 and TRBJ1-2, with D unclear. V lost 2 bases, J lost 6 bases, and 8 bases lay in between. Per germline, CDR1 SGHRS and CDR2 YFSETQ. The CDR3 runs to 12 residues. CDR3 loop: CASSFREDGYTF. DNA of the CDR3: TGCGCCAGCAGCTTTCGGGAGGATGGCTACACCTTC.

The chain is built from TRBV5-8 and TRBJ2-7, with D unresolved. V was pared by 0 bases and J by 5 bases, with 12 bases between. Germline lookup yields CDR1 SGHTS and CDR2 YDEGEE. The CDR3 length is 14 residues. The DNA of the CDR3 is TGTGCCAGCAGCTTGGGTCCCCGGAGTGACGAGCAGTACGTC. Translation gives CASSLGPRSDEQYV.

This chain uses TRBV12-3 or TRBV12-4 with TRBJ2-1; 7 positions match TRBD1. The CDR3 is 17 residues long. V lost 6 bases to trimming and J lost 0 bases; unmatched junction nucleotides: 11. As DNA, the CDR3 is TGTGCCAGCAGCCCCCGCAGGGGGATGAGCTCCTACAATGAGCAGTTCTTC. It specifies CASSPRRGMSSYNEQFF.

This chain connects TRBV5-1 to TRBJ2-3, with 8 bases matching TRBD2. V shed 2 bases and J 4 bases; nucleotides not matched to a gene: 6. CDR1 and CDR2 from the germline V gene are SGHRS and YFSETQ. This CDR3 has 15 residues. CDR3: CASSFRAGAPDTQYF. The CDR3 DNA follows: TGCGCCAGCAGCTTTAGAGCGGGAGCCCCAGATACGCAGTATTTT.

V gene TRBV30 combines with J gene TRBJ2-1, with no clear D. CDR3 length: 14 residues. Per the germline V gene, CDR1 is GTSNPN and CDR2 is SVGIG (reference sequence). Trimming took off 1 base at V and 2 bases at J, with 9 bases between the two ends. CDR3 DNA sequence: TGTGCCTGGAGTGCCGGACGGGCCTACAATGAGCAGTTCTTC. Translating gives CAWSAGRAYNEQFF.

This chain joins TRBV4-2 and TRBJ2-6, with D perhaps matching TRBD2 (6 bases). The germline CDR1 and CDR2 sequences are LGHNA and YNFKEQ. The CDR3 covers 18 residues. Trimming took off 0 bases at V and 2 bases at J, with 14 bases between the two ends. Here the CDR3 DNA reads TGTGCCAGCAGCCAAGATGGGGGGAGTCCCACTGGGGCCAACGTCCTGACTTTC. Encoded protein: CASSQDGGSPTGANVLTF.

The chain links TRBV20-1 to TRBJ1-2; TRBD1 might be the D (6 bases). CDR3 length: 13 amino acids. The germline CDR1 and CDR2 sequences are DFQATT and SNEGSKA (reference sequence). Trimming removed 7 bases from V and 8 bases from J, with 20 bases in between. CDR3 loop: CSVALTGHLGYTF. DNA of the CDR3: TGCAGTGTCGCACTGACGGGACATCTGGGCTACACCTTC.

The V and J genes are TRBV5-1 and TRBJ2-1; D is unclear. V was clipped by 5 bases and J by 5 bases, with 14 bases between them. The CDR3 runs to 14 residues. In germline, CDR1 is SGHRS, CDR2 YFSETQ. The chain's CDR3 is CASSKAPPNNEQFF. As DNA, the CDR3 is TGCGCCAGCAGTAAGGCCCCCCCGAACAATGAGCAGTTCTTC.

This clonotype is a singleton in its sample. This CDR3 reads CASSQDLLDNEQFF. The CDR3 DNA reads as TGTGCCAGCAGCCAAGATCTACTAGACAATGAGCAGTTCTTC. The chain joins TRBV4-2 to TRBJ2-1; a weak D match, TRBD2 (5 bases). CDR3 length: 14 residues. Germline assignment: CDR1 LGHNA and CDR2 YNFKEQ. V was trimmed by 0 bases and J by 5 bases, leaving 8 bases between them.

This clonotype was seen only once. This chain links TRBV3-1 with TRBJ2-1; 9 bases are shared with TRBD2. The germline CDR1 and CDR2 sequences are LGHDT and YNNKEL (reference sequence). The CDR3 is 17 residues long. The V gene end was trimmed by 2 bases and the J gene end by 2 bases; junction bases not matched to a gene: 7. Here the CDR3 DNA reads TGTGCCAGCAGCCAATATGTCATAGCGGGGGCCTACAATGAGCAGTTCTTC. It encodes CASSQYVIAGAYNEQFF.

The V gene is TRBV20-1, the J gene TRBJ2-3, with 10 positions matching TRBD2. V was clipped by 0 bases and J by 5 bases; unmatched bases: 8. The CDR3 sequence is 16 residues long. Germline values: CDR1 DFQATT, CDR2 SNEGSKA (reference sequence). CDR3 loop: CSARDWQREGQDTQYF. CDR3 DNA: TGCAGTGCTAGAGATTGGCAGCGGGAGGGCCAAGATACGCAGTATTTT.

This chain links TRBV18 with TRBJ2-7; D may match TRBD1 or TRBD2 (5 bases each). The V end lost 6 bases, the J end lost 3 bases, and 15 bases lay between the germline ends. This CDR3 comprises 14 residues. Per germline, CDR1 KGHSH and CDR2 LQKENI. The CDR3 is CASSMRQGVYEQYV. DNA for the CDR3: TGTGCCAGCTCCATGCGGCAGGGAGTCTACGAGCAGTACGTC.

This clonotype was recorded once. This rearrangement joins TRBV3-1 to TRBJ1-1; D gene uncertain. The germline V and J ends were trimmed by 4 bases and 11 bases, with 23 bases remaining between them. Germline CDR1 LGHDT, CDR2 YNNKEL (reference sequence). This CDR3 has 15 amino acids. The CDR3 reads CASSPQHSELGRAFF. Here the CDR3 DNA reads TGTGCCAGCAGCCCCCAACATAGTGAGTTGGGGAGGGCTTTCTTT. Based on the CDR3 plus reference TRBV3-1 and TRBJ1-1, the full variable domain is DTAVSQTPKYLVTQMGNDKSIKCEQNLGHDTMYWYKQDSKKFLKIMFSYNNKELIINETVPNRFSPKSPDKAHLNLHINSLELGDSAVYFCASSPQHSELGRAFFGQGTRLTVV.